The rows below give T cell receptor beta chains drawn from one sample of a study of patients and donors after allogeneic stem cell transplantation. TCRdb ran MiXCR on the RT-PCR reads and lists one entry per CDR3 protein. This sample has 800,000 to 1,000,000 distinct CDR3 sequences; roughly 18% occur once, and the top ten carry roughly 6%. Sequenced sample: blood, either unsorted or a sorted T cell fraction (not recorded which). The source is a human donor who was either an allogeneic HSCT recipient or a stem cell or donor lymphocyte infusion donor (not recorded which). It is not recorded whose cells these are; they may come from a transplant donor. Each CDR3 is given with its conserved first and last residue. D genes are given only for firm matches. Only part of the rows carry a size: once, few, many, or a class if the clone is expanded.

v_gene	d_gene	abundance	j_gene	CDR3nt	CDR3aa
TRBV15	TRBD1	few	TRBJ1-6	TGTGCCACCAGCAGAGAAATAGGGACAGGGCCCAGCTCCTATAATTCACCCCTCCACTTT	CATSREIGTGPSSYNSPLHF
TRBV19	.	.	TRBJ1-6	TGTGCCAGTAGTGATAGAGGGTTGCCCCTCCACTTT	CASSDRGLPLHF
TRBV12-3/TRBV12-4	.	.	TRBJ1-5	TGTGCCAGCAGCGCCGAAGAGCCCCAGCATTTT	CASSAEEPQHF
TRBV27	.	few	TRBJ2-1	TGTGCCAGCAAAACTGACAGCTCCTACAATGAGCAGTTCTTC	CASKTDSSYNEQFF
TRBV2	TRBD1	.	TRBJ2-2	TGTGCCAGCAGCGAAACCCGGGACAGAAACACCGGGGAGCTGTTTTTT	CASSETRDRNTGELFF
TRBV11-2	.	.	TRBJ1-3	TGTGCCAGCAGCTTAAACACTCACCTGTGGGACACCATATATTTT	CASSLNTHLWDTIYF
TRBV20-1	.	.	TRBJ2-5	TGCAGTGCTTCCAAAACAGGGGCGGGGGAGACCCAGTACTTC	CSASKTGAGETQYF
TRBV9	TRBD1	few	TRBJ1-2	TGTGCCAGCAGCGTAGAGACAGGGGGCGCCCAGAAGGGCTACACCTTC	CASSVETGGAQKGYTF
TRBV5-1	.	.	TRBJ2-7	TGCGCCAGCAGCTTGGCCTCCGCCCCATCCGCCTACGAGCAGTACTTC	CASSLASAPSAYEQYF
TRBV20-1	TRBD1	.	TRBJ1-1	TGCAGCCAGACAGGGGGTGGCAAAATGAACACTGAAGCTTTCTTT	CSQTGGGKMNTEAFF
TRBV12-3/TRBV12-4	TRBD2	.	TRBJ2-2	TGTGCCAGCAGTCCTCGGATAGCGGGACGGTCGGGGGAGCTGTTTTTT	CASSPRIAGRSGELFF
TRBV18	.	.	TRBJ2-5	TGTGCCAGCTCAAAGGAAGAAGAGACCCAGTACTTC	CASSKEEETQYF
TRBV20-1	TRBD1	.	TRBJ2-6	TGCAGTGCTAGAGATATAGGGGGCGGTGGGGCCAACGTCCTGACTTTC	CSARDIGGGGANVLTF
TRBV30	.	few	TRBJ2-1	TGTGCCTGGAGTCTAGTGAACCGGGGCGATGAGCAGTTCTTC	CAWSLVNRGDEQFF
TRBV5-1	.	many	TRBJ2-1	TGCGCCAGCAGCTTGGCCGGTCGGGGTCTAACTAGTTACCCCTACAATGAGCAGTTCTTC	CASSLAGRGLTSYPYNEQFF
TRBV19	TRBD1	.	TRBJ2-1	TGTGCCAGTAGTGTCGCTGACAGGGGCCCCTACAATGAGCAGTTCTTC	CASSVADRGPYNEQFF
TRBV4-1	TRBD1	few	TRBJ1-3	TGCGCCAGCAGCCATAAGACAGGGGCGACTGGAAACACCATATATTTT	CASSHKTGATGNTIYF
TRBV20-1	.	.	TRBJ2-5	TGCAGTGCTATTTCTGGGGGGTCAGAGACCCAGTACTTC	CSAISGGSETQYF
TRBV20-1	.	.	TRBJ2-5	TGCAGTGCTAGAGACGACTTGGACAAGGTAGAGACCCAGTACTTC	CSARDDLDKVETQYF
TRBV6-1	TRBD1	many	TRBJ1-1	TGTGCCAGCAGTGTAATGGGACAGTTGAACACTGAAGCTTTCTTT	CASSVMGQLNTEAFF
TRBV7-2	.	few	TRBJ2-7	TGTGCCAGCAGCTTAGCGGCAGCTTTGAGGGAGCAGTACTTC	CASSLAAALREQYF
TRBV2	.	many	TRBJ1-5	TGTGCCAGCAGTGTATCCCCTGTGCCCCAGCATTTT	CASSVSPVPQHF
TRBV5-1	.	.	TRBJ1-6	TGCGCCAGCAGCTTGGGTCAGAAAAATTCACCCCTCCACTTT	CASSLGQKNSPLHF
TRBV7-9	.	.	TRBJ1-2	TGTGCCAGCTTCCGCGATGGCTACACCTTC	CASFRDGYTF
TRBV27	.	few	TRBJ2-2	TGTGCCAGCAGTCCCTTCGCAGTATCCGAAATCACCGGGGAGCTGTTTTTT	CASSPFAVSEITGELFF
TRBV7-3	.	few	TRBJ1-5	TGTGCCAGCAGCTTAAATAAACCGAGAAATCAGCCCCAGCATTTT	CASSLNKPRNQPQHF
TRBV4-3	.	few	TRBJ2-2	TGCGCCAGCAGCCAGGATGACGTGCGGACCGGGGAGCTGTTTTTT	CASSQDDVRTGELFF
TRBV29-1	TRBD1	few	TRBJ1-1	TGCAGCGTCCGCCAGGGGGCCTTGGCTTTCTTT	CSVRQGALAFF
TRBV20-1	TRBD1	few	TRBJ1-2	TGCAGTGCCGACAACCGAAGGGGGCCTGGCTACACCTTC	CSADNRRGPGYTF
TRBV7-2	TRBD2	once	TRBJ2-3	TGTGCCAGCAGCATGAGCGGGAGTTGGGCAGATACGCAGTATTTT	CASSMSGSWADTQYF
TRBV15	TRBD1	many	TRBJ2-1	TGTGCCACCCGACAGGGCACATACAATGAGCAGTTCTTC	CATRQGTYNEQFF
TRBV4-1	.	many	TRBJ2-7	TGCGCCAGCAGCCCCTTAATAGCGTCCTACGAGCAGTACTTC	CASSPLIASYEQYF
TRBV18	.	.	TRBJ2-3	TGTGCCAGCTCACCACCGCCTAACACAGATACGCAGTATTTT	CASSPPPNTDTQYF
TRBV9	.	.	TRBJ2-7	TGTGCCAGCAGCGGAACCGCGAATCACGGACGTAGCGAGCAGTACTTC	CASSGTANHGRSEQYF
TRBV27	.	.	TRBJ1-2	TGTGCCAGCAGTTTATCCCCGTCCTACTATGGCTACACCTTC	CASSLSPSYYGYTF
TRBV5-1	.	few	TRBJ1-1	TGCGCCAGCAGGGTATCCCCCCGTGCTGCCACTGAAGCTTTCTTT	CASRVSPRAATEAFF
TRBV7-8	TRBD1	few	TRBJ2-1	TGTGCCAGCAGCTTTAGCGACAGGGGGTCGGTCTTC	CASSFSDRGSVF
TRBV6-1	.	.	TRBJ2-7	TGTGCCAGCAGCCCTTGGACACGGCAGTACGAGCAGTACTTC	CASSPWTRQYEQYF
TRBV6-4	TRBD1	few	TRBJ1-6	TGTGCCAGCAGGACAGGGTGGGCGAATTCACCCCTCCACTTT	CASRTGWANSPLHF
TRBV4-2	TRBD1	.	TRBJ1-2	TGTGCCAGCAGCCAAGCTGGACAGGGGGCTAACTATGGCTACACCTTC	CASSQAGQGANYGYTF
TRBV7-9	TRBD2	.	TRBJ2-2	TGTGCCAGCAGCTCAACCGGGGGGACCACCGGGGAGCTGTTTTTT	CASSSTGGTTGELFF
TRBV9	TRBD2	.	TRBJ2-2	TGTGCCAGCAGCGTGAGCGGGGGTGATACCGGGGAGCTGTTTTTT	CASSVSGGDTGELFF
TRBV13	.	.	TRBJ1-1	TGTGCCAGCAGCTTACAGGGGATCAACACTGAAGCTTTCTTT	CASSLQGINTEAFF